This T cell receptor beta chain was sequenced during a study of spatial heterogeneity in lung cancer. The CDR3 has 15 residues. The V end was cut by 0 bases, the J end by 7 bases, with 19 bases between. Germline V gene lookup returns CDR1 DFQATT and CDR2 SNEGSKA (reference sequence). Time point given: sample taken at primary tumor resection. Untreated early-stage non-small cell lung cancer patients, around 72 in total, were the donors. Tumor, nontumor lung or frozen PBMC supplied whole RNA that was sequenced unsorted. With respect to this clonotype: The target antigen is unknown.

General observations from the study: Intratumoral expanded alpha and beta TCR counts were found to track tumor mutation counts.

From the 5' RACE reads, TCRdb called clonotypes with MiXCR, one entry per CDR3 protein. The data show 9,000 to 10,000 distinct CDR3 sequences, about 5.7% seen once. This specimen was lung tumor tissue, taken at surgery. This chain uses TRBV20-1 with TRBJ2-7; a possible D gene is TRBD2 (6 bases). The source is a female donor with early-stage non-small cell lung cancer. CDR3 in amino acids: CSARDSSPGTREQYF. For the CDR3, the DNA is TGCAGTGCTAGAGATTCTAGTCCAGGGACTCGGGAGCAGTACTTC.